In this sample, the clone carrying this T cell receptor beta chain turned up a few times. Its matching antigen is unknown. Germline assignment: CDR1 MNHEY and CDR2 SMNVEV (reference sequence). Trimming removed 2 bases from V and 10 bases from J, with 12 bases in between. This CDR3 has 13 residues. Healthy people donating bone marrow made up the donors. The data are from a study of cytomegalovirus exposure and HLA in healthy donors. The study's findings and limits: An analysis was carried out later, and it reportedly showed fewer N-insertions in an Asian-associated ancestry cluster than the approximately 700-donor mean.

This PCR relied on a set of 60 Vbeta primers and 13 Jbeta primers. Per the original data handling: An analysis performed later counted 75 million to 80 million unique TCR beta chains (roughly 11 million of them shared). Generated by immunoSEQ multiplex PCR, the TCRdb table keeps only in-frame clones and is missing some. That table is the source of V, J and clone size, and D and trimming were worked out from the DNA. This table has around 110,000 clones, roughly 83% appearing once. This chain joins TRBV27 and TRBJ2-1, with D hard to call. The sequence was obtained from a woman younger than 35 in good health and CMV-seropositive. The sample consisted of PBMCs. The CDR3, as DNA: TGTGCCAGCAGTTTACCGCACCCTAGGGAGCAGTTCTTC. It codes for CASSLPHPREQFF.